This TCR beta chain derives from a study of blood T cell repertoires in COVID-19. Study-wide context: Collection of acute and convalescent COVID-19 samples took place in the United States, Italy and Spain. The cDNA or gDNA used as material had been derived from T cells, B-cell-depleted T cells, or PBMCs.

In the original workflow: Using reference gene primer amplification, nucleated cell counts were estimated. The table came from immunoSEQ multiplex PCR; TCRdb's copy has only in-frame clones and leaves some out. D and trimming come from the DNA, and the V and J calls and clone size come from that table. This table holds approximately 330,000 clones, 90% found once. The CDR3 spans 17 residues. Trimming took 6 bases from V and 0 from J; bases not matched to a gene: 3. Germline V CDR1 and CDR2: MDHEN, SYDVKM. The Seattle patients, enrolled during active infection, were followed longitudinally. This sequence joins TRBV28 and TRBJ2-3, with 16 nucleotides matching TRBD2. This receptor was taken from a woman between 35 and 50 years old with COVID-19, enrolled during active disease. Sequenced sample: peripheral blood. CDR3 region: CASRGLAGGPSTDTQYF. Here the CDR3 DNA reads TGTGCCAGCAGGGGACTAGCGGGAGGGCCGAGCACAGATACGCAGTATTTT.